This entry lists 29 T cell receptor beta chains sequenced from one sample in a study of blood T cell repertoires in COVID-19 (dated by TCRdb to the early 2020s). Receptor amplification or capture employed the immunoSEQ multiplex PCR assay. TCRdb holds this immuneACCESS table with in-frame rearrangements only. Some clones are missing; in checked studies, unresolved V genes explain under half, and the rest has no known cause. This sample holds 50,000 to 65,000 clones; almost 85% were observed only once. The top ten hold 15% to 20% of the sample. What was sequenced was peripheral blood. These receptors came from a man between 60 and 75 years old with COVID-19, enrolled during active disease.

This chain uses TRBV6-5 with TRBJ1-1; 10 bases match TRBD1. The CDR3 is 14 amino acids. V was pared by 6 bases and J by 5 bases, with 6 bases of the junction left unmatched. Germline V gene sequence: CDR1 MNHEY, CDR2 SVGAGI. The CDR3 DNA is TGTGCCAGCAGAATGGGACAGGGGAGTACTGAAGCTTTCTTT. Its translation: CASRMGQGSTEAFF.

The chain joins TRBV20-1 to TRBJ1-2, with no clear D. V lost 8 bases and J 3 bases, leaving 10 bases between the germline ends. Germline V lookup: CDR1 DFQATT, CDR2 SNEGSKA (reference sequence). This CDR3 comprises 11 residues. The chain's CDR3 is CSIPVDYGYTF. CDR3 nucleotide sequence: TGCAGTATTCCCGTAGACTATGGCTACACCTTC.

V and J are TRBV29-1 and TRBJ1-2; D remains ambiguous. The germline V and J ends were trimmed by 4 bases and 7 bases, with 19 bases remaining between them. CDR1 and CDR2 (germline): SQVTM, ANQGSEA. This CDR3 has 14 amino acids. The CDR3 coding sequence is TGCAGCGTTGTAATGCTGGAGTGGTCGTCTGGCTACACCTTC. Translating it yields CSVVMLEWSSGYTF.

This chain connects TRBV5-3 to TRBJ1-5, with D uncertain. TRBV5-3 is flagged as an ORF with uncertain function. The CDR3 contains 13 residues. The germline V and J ends were trimmed by 3 bases and 4 bases, with 8 bases remaining between them. The CDR3 loop is CARSSLTNQPQHF. CDR3 sequence (DNA): TGTGCCAGAAGCTCTCTCACTAATCAGCCCCAGCATTTT.

This clone was counted a few times. The V gene is TRBV7-6, the J gene TRBJ2-5; possibly TRBD1 for D (7 bases). Germline V gene data show CDR1 as SGHVS and CDR2 as FNYEAQ. CDR3 length: 14 residues. The V end lost 8 bases, the J end lost 2 bases, and 15 bases lay between the germline ends. CDR3 loop: CASAPGGQQETQYF. CDR3 in DNA: TGTGCCAGCGCCCCCGGGGGACAGCAAGAGACCCAGTACTTC.

The chain links TRBV5-1 to TRBJ2-2, with 7 bases fitting TRBD1. Germline trimming cut 4 bases from V and 4 bases from J; bases unmatched to any gene: 16. This CDR3 spans 18 amino acids. Germline V gives CDR1 SGHRS, CDR2 YFSETQ. The CDR3 sequence is CASSPGLGDSESTGELFF. CDR3 nucleotides: TGCGCCAGCAGCCCTGGGTTAGGGGACAGTGAGAGCACCGGGGAGCTGTTTTTT.

The chain uses TRBV30 and TRBJ1-4; 7 positions match TRBD1. V lost 4 bases, J lost 6 bases, and 8 bases stayed unmatched. The CDR3 has 14 amino acids. CDR1 and CDR2 (germline): GTSNPN, SVGIG (reference sequence). The DNA for the CDR3 is TGTGCCTGGATAAGACAGGGCCATGATGAAAAACTGTTTTTT. Its protein is CAWIRQGHDEKLFF.

This clone was recorded only once. The V call is TRBV5-1, the J call TRBJ1-1, with a tentative D call TRBD1 (5 bases). Trimming removed 3 bases at V and 4 bases at J, with 13 bases between. The CDR3 has 14 residues. CDR1 is SGHRS and CDR2 is YFSETQ in the germline V gene. The CDR3 region has the DNA TGCGCCAGCAGCTCGGGGGGAGGAATCACTGAAGCTTTCTTT. Translated, it gives CASSSGGGITEAFF.

The chain is built from TRBV24-1 and TRBJ2-1, with 9 bases lining up with TRBD1. Trimming cost V 5 bases and J 8 bases; bases outside gene matches: 6. CDR1 and CDR2 from the germline V gene are KGHDR and SFDVKD. The CDR3 totals 14 residues. CDR3 sequence: CATSGTGVSHEQFF. The DNA for the CDR3 is TGTGCCACCAGTGGGACAGGGGTAAGTCATGAGCAGTTCTTC.

The genes are TRBV7-9 and TRBJ1-6; D perhaps matches TRBD1 (6 bases). V lost 5 bases, J lost 0 bases, and 20 bases lay in between. The CDR3 is 19 amino acids. CDR1 is SEHNR, CDR2 FQNEAQ, per germline (reference sequence). The CDR3 spells CASSPLRRGSTSYNSPLHF. The DNA of the CDR3 is TGTGCCAGCAGCCCACTTAGAAGGGGGTCCACCTCCTATAATTCACCCCTCCACTTT.

V and J are TRBV5-4 and TRBJ2-2; D is possibly TRBD2 (5 bases). The CDR3 runs 15 residues. Germline lookup yields CDR1 SGHNT and CDR2 YYREEE (reference sequence). The V end lost 4 bases, the J end lost 6 bases, and 16 bases lay between the germline ends. The CDR3 here is CASSLGSGVAGELFF. The CDR3 DNA follows: TGTGCCAGCAGCCTAGGGTCCGGGGTGGCCGGGGAGCTGTTTTTT.

CDR3 residues: CASSRRGSEAFF. The CDR3 DNA follows: TGCGCCAGCAGCAGAAGGGGTTCTGAAGCTTTCTTT. V is TRBV5-1 and J is TRBJ1-1, with D possibly TRBD1 on 5 matching bases. This CDR3 is built from 12 residues. The V gene lost 4 bases and the J gene lost 6 bases, with 10 bases spanning the gap. The V gene's germline CDR1 is SGHRS and CDR2 YFSETQ.

This rearrangement joins TRBV18 to TRBJ1-6; D perhaps matches TRBD1 (6 bases). This CDR3 has 15 amino acids. V was clipped by 3 bases and J by 7 bases, with 13 bases between them. CDR1 and CDR2 from the germline V gene are KGHSH and LQKENI. In nucleotides, the CDR3 is TGTGCCAGCTCACCGGCGGACAGAGAGAATTCACCCCTCCACTTT. Protein product: CASSPADRENSPLHF.

The chain links TRBV10-1 to TRBJ1-2; D is uncertain. The CDR3 length is 13 residues. V dropped 3 bases and J dropped 5 bases, with 10 bases sitting between them. CDR1 is WNHNN, CDR2 SYGVQD, per germline (reference sequence). CDR3 coding DNA: TGCGCCAGCAGTGACTTTACAGATTATGGCTACACCTTC. It is translated as CASSDFTDYGYTF.

This clone occurred a few times. The V call is TRBV3-1 (or the pseudogene TRBV3-2), the J call TRBJ2-7, with 10 bases fitting TRBD2. The V gene's germline CDR1 is LGHDT and CDR2 YNNKEL (reference sequence). The ends lost 2 bases at V and 7 bases at J; junction bases unmatched: 2. CDR3 length: 13 amino acids. The CDR3 region is CASSQTSGNEQYF. The CDR3 region has the DNA TGTGCCAGCAGCCAAACTAGCGGGAATGAGCAGTACTTC.

This chain connects TRBV7-3 to TRBJ2-2; 16 positions agree with TRBD2. The germline gives CDR1 SGHTA, CDR2 FQGTGA. The CDR3 covers 19 residues. V lost 5 bases to trimming and J lost 4 bases; unmatched junction nucleotides: 10. In nucleotides, the CDR3 is TGTGCCAGCAGCCCAGGGGGACTAGCGGGAGGGCCCCTCACCGGGGAGCTGTTTTTT. It codes for CASSPGGLAGGPLTGELFF.

J is TRBJ1-5 and V is TRBV5-5; no firm D call. CDR1 SGHKS and CDR2 YYEKEE come from the germline V gene (reference sequence). The CDR3 has 13 residues. Trimming removed 3 bases at V and 5 bases at J, with 9 bases between. In nucleotides, the CDR3 is TGTGCCAGCAGCTCGACTGCGTATCAGCCCCAGCATTTT. Translated: CASSSTAYQPQHF.

The chain combines TRBV25-1 with TRBJ2-3, with 7 bases that match TRBD2. The V segment lost 3 bases and the J segment 2 bases; nucleotides outside the gene matches: 8. The CDR3 consists of 16 residues. The germline CDR1 and CDR2 sequences are MGHDK and SYGVNS. CDR3: CASSEPTSENTDTQYF. Here the CDR3 DNA reads TGTGCCAGCAGTGAGCCAACTAGCGAGAACACAGATACGCAGTATTTT. The full variable domain, its missing parts supplied by reference TRBV25-1 and TRBJ2-3, is EADIYQTPRYLVIGTGKKITLECSQTMGHDKMYWYQQDPGMELHLIHYSYGVNSTEKGDLSSESTVSRIRTEHFPLTLESARPSHTSQYLCASSEPTSENTDTQYFGPGTRLTVL.

This rearrangement joins TRBV19 to TRBJ1-3, with D perhaps matching TRBD1 (5 bases). Germline loops: CDR1 LNHDA, CDR2 SQIVND (reference sequence). The CDR3 length is 16 residues. V was clipped by 5 bases and J by 0 bases, with 14 bases between them. The CDR3 region is CASSDQTVSSGNTIYF. The CDR3 region has the DNA TGTGCCAGTAGTGATCAGACAGTCAGCTCTGGAAACACCATATATTTT.

The V call is TRBV6-1, the J call TRBJ2-7, with TRBD2 matching over 10 bases. The length of the CDR3 is 17 residues. The V gene's germline CDR1 is MNHNS and CDR2 SASEGT. The V segment lost 4 bases and the J segment 0 bases; nucleotides outside the gene matches: 9. Here the CDR3 reads CASSVGLASLDSYEQYF. The CDR3 coding sequence is TGTGCCAGCAGTGTGGGACTAGCGAGCTTAGACTCCTACGAGCAGTACTTC.

This chain connects TRBV5-1 to TRBJ1-3, with TRBD1 as a possible D gene (6 bases). CDR3 length equals 15 residues. From germline, CDR1 is SGHRS and CDR2 YFSETQ. V shed 0 bases and J shed 7 bases, with 14 bases lying between them. CDR3 loop: CASSLGTANGNTIYF. CDR3 in DNA: TGCGCCAGCAGCTTGGGGACAGCTAATGGGAACACCATATATTTT.

This rearrangement joins TRBV5-1 to TRBJ2-2; 8 bases are a match to TRBD1. Germline V gene sequence: CDR1 SGHRS, CDR2 YFSETQ. J gave up 5 bases and V 1 base, and 4 bases lay outside the gene matches. This CDR3 has 15 residues. CDR3: CASSLQGATTGELFF. The CDR3 DNA is TGCGCCAGCAGCTTGCAGGGGGCGACTACCGGGGAGCTGTTTTTT. Looking up the rest from reference TRBV5-1 and TRBJ2-2 gives the full variable domain: KAGVTQTPRYLIKTRGQQVTLSCSPISGHRSVSWYQQTPGQGLQFLFEYFSETQRNKGNFPGRFSGRQFSNSRSEMNVSTLELGDSALYLCASSLQGATTGELFFGEGSRLTVL.

A single count supports this clone. This chain connects TRBV18 to TRBJ2-7; no clear D gene. The V gene's germline CDR1 is KGHSH and CDR2 LQKENI. Trimming cost V 3 bases and J 3 bases, with 15 bases left between them. The CDR3 covers 15 residues. CDR3 loop: CASSPGEATGYEQYF. The CDR3 bases are TGTGCCAGCTCACCCGGAGAGGCAACTGGCTACGAGCAGTACTTC.

V usage is TRBV2 and J usage is TRBJ2-4; 7 bases agree with TRBD1. With V trimmed by 7 bases and J by 0 bases, 9 bases remained unmatched. In germline, CDR1 is SNHLY, CDR2 FYNNEI. This CDR3 region has 16 residues. CDR3 in DNA: TGTGCCAGCACACCTACAGGGGATGGAGCCAAAAACATTCAGTACTTC. It encodes CASTPTGDGAKNIQYF.

V usage is TRBV6-5 and J usage is TRBJ1-5, with TRBD1 matching 7 bases. The CDR3 runs to 15 residues. CDR1 is MNHEY, CDR2 SVGAGI, per germline. Trimming removed 0 bases from V and 5 bases from J; junction bases left unmatched: 4. The CDR3 loop is CASSYSTGSDQPQHF. The CDR3 DNA is TGTGCCAGCAGTTACTCGACAGGGAGCGATCAGCCCCAGCATTTT.

The rearrangement joins TRBV10-1 to TRBJ1-2; 9 bases align to TRBD1. CDR1 WNHNN and CDR2 SYGVQD come from the germline V gene (reference sequence). The CDR3 extends over 19 amino acids. V lost 9 bases and J lost 6; bases outside the gene matches: 26. CDR3 protein: CASDRGTPGQGGTGNGYTF. The CDR3 DNA reads as TGCGCCAGTGATCGGGGGACCCCGGGACAGGGTGGAACTGGGAATGGCTACACCTTC.

The chain employs TRBV28 and TRBJ2-2; 11 positions match TRBD2. The CDR3 has 20 residues. CDR1 is MDHEN, CDR2 SYDVKM, per germline. Losses at the gene ends were 1 base for V and 0 bases for J; bases not matched to a gene: 10. In nucleotides, the CDR3 is TGTGCCAGCAGTTTATTCCTCCACCCTAGCGGGGGGACGAACACCGGGGAGCTGTTTTTT. Translation: CASSLFLHPSGGTNTGELFF.

The chain is built from TRBV30 and TRBJ2-2; D is possibly TRBD2 (5 bases). CDR1 and CDR2 from the germline V gene are GTSNPN and SVGIG (reference sequence). CDR3 length equals 15 residues. V was cut by 0 bases and J by 0 bases, with 8 bases left in between. CDR3 protein: CAWSVGAANTGELFF. CDR3 nucleotide sequence: TGTGCCTGGAGTGTAGGAGCGGCGAACACCGGGGAGCTGTTTTTT.

The V and J genes are TRBV2 and TRBJ2-7; D may be TRBD2 (6 bases). CDR1 and CDR2 from the germline V gene are SNHLY and FYNNEI. Between the trimmed V and J ends, which lost 8 bases and 2 bases, there was a span of 10 bases. The CDR3 is 12 residues long. The CDR3 nucleotides read TGTGCCAGCGGTTGGAGGGCCTACGAGCAGTACTTC. It translates to CASGWRAYEQYF.